This is a list of T cell receptor beta chains from one sample in a study of cytomegalovirus exposure and HLA in healthy donors. Sequencing used immunoSEQ multiplex PCR; TCRdb keeps in-frame clones, though not all of them. The table lists approximately 270,000 clones, 86% of them singletons. The sample comprised PBMCs. These TCRs come from a woman between 18 and 29 years old in good health and CMV-seronegative. Each CDR3 is given with its conserved first and last residue. A D gene is named only where the DNA matches it firmly. Clone size is stated in some rows and not others, as once, few, many or a class when expanded.

CDR3nt: TGTGCCAGCAGTTGGACTAGCGGGGGCCCACAACTTAATGAGCAGTTCTTC; CDR3aa: CASSWTSGGPQLNEQFF; v_gene: TRBV27; abundance: .; j_gene: TRBJ2-1; d_gene: TRBD2
CDR3nt: TGTGCCAGCAGTCGACTCTACCAAGAGACCCAGTACTTC; CDR3aa: CASSRLYQETQYF; v_gene: TRBV6-5; abundance: .; j_gene: TRBJ2-5; d_gene: .
CDR3nt: TGTGCCAGCAGTTTATACCGGGACAGATACGAGCAGTACTTC; CDR3aa: CASSLYRDRYEQYF; v_gene: TRBV28; abundance: .; j_gene: TRBJ2-7; d_gene: TRBD1
CDR3nt: TGTGCCAGCAGCTCTCGGGACAGCTCCTACGAGCAGTACTTC; CDR3aa: CASSSRDSSYEQYF; v_gene: TRBV5-4; abundance: .; j_gene: TRBJ2-7; d_gene: TRBD1
CDR3nt: TGTGCTAGCAGCTTGTTCCAGGGCTCTGGAAACACCATATATTTT; CDR3aa: CASSLFQGSGNTIYF; v_gene: TRBV7-7; abundance: .; j_gene: TRBJ1-3; d_gene: .
CDR3nt: TGTGCCTGGACCCGTCTGGCAGGGAGGAGTTCACCCCTCCACTTT; CDR3aa: CAWTRLAGRSSPLHF; v_gene: TRBV30; abundance: .; j_gene: TRBJ1-6; d_gene: .
CDR3nt: TGTGCCAGCAGTCGGGGACAGGGGCGATACAATGAGCAGTTCTTC; CDR3aa: CASSRGQGRYNEQFF; v_gene: TRBV7-2; abundance: .; j_gene: TRBJ2-1; d_gene: TRBD1
CDR3nt: TGTGCCAGCAGCCTCCCTTCTAGGACAGGGGGCTACAATGAGCAGTTCTTC; CDR3aa: CASSLPSRTGGYNEQFF; v_gene: TRBV7-9; abundance: .; j_gene: TRBJ2-1; d_gene: TRBD1
CDR3nt: TGTGCCAGCAGCTTGGAAGGAAGCCGGGGCAATGAGCAGTTCTTC; CDR3aa: CASSLEGSRGNEQFF; v_gene: TRBV5-4; abundance: .; j_gene: TRBJ2-1; d_gene: .
CDR3nt: TGTGCCAGCAGCTTGTCGACAGGGAACACTGAAGCTTTCTTT; CDR3aa: CASSLSTGNTEAFF; v_gene: TRBV7-2; abundance: .; j_gene: TRBJ1-1; d_gene: .
CDR3nt: TGTGCCAGCAGCCCTTACGTCGAGGGAACGAACACTGAAGCTTTCTTT; CDR3aa: CASSPYVEGTNTEAFF; v_gene: TRBV27; abundance: .; j_gene: TRBJ1-1; d_gene: .
CDR3nt: TGTGCCAGCAGTCCTGGGACTAGCGGGCGTAATGAGCAGTTCTTC; CDR3aa: CASSPGTSGRNEQFF; v_gene: TRBV27; abundance: .; j_gene: TRBJ2-1; d_gene: TRBD2
CDR3nt: TGTGCCAGTAGTTGGCGACTCCAAGAGACCCAGTACTTC; CDR3aa: CASSWRLQETQYF; v_gene: TRBV19; abundance: .; j_gene: TRBJ2-5; d_gene: .
CDR3nt: TGTGCCAGCAGCTCTACCAAGCAGGGCTACGAGCAGTACTTC; CDR3aa: CASSSTKQGYEQYF; v_gene: TRBV7-6; abundance: once; j_gene: TRBJ2-7; d_gene: .
CDR3nt: TGTGCCAGCAGCGGACCGGGATCTAACTATGGCTACACCTTC; CDR3aa: CASSGPGSNYGYTF; v_gene: TRBV11-2; abundance: .; j_gene: TRBJ1-2; d_gene: .
CDR3nt: TGTGCCAGCAGCAGGACAAACTCTGGAAACACCATATATTTT; CDR3aa: CASSRTNSGNTIYF; v_gene: TRBV2; abundance: .; j_gene: TRBJ1-3; d_gene: .
CDR3nt: TGTGCCAGCAGCTTAGGTGCTCTGCGGGGGGTCAACACCGGGGAGCTGTTTTTT; CDR3aa: CASSLGALRGVNTGELFF; v_gene: TRBV7-2; abundance: .; j_gene: TRBJ2-2; d_gene: TRBD2
CDR3nt: TGTGCCAGCAGTTTCCTACAGGGGGAGGCCTACGAGCAGTACTTC; CDR3aa: CASSFLQGEAYEQYF; v_gene: TRBV6-1; abundance: .; j_gene: TRBJ2-7; d_gene: TRBD1
CDR3nt: TGCAGCGTTGAATATGGGGGGGCCTATACGCAGTATTTT; CDR3aa: CSVEYGGAYTQYF; v_gene: TRBV29-1; abundance: .; j_gene: TRBJ2-3; d_gene: .
CDR3nt: TGTGCCACCAGCAGAGATTTAGCGGGAGTCTACAATGAGCAGTTCTTC; CDR3aa: CATSRDLAGVYNEQFF; v_gene: TRBV15; abundance: .; j_gene: TRBJ2-1; d_gene: TRBD2
CDR3nt: TGCGCCAGCAGCTTGACAGGGAACCCTGGTACTGAAGCTTTCTTT; CDR3aa: CASSLTGNPGTEAFF; v_gene: TRBV5-1; abundance: .; j_gene: TRBJ1-1; d_gene: .
CDR3nt: TGTGCCAGTAGTCCCTGGACAGTTAACTATGGCTACACCTTC; CDR3aa: CASSPWTVNYGYTF; v_gene: TRBV19; abundance: .; j_gene: TRBJ1-2; d_gene: .
CDR3nt: TGCGCCAGCAGCTTAGCTGAGGGGGCGCGGGAGACCCAGTACTTC; CDR3aa: CASSLAEGARETQYF; v_gene: TRBV5-1; abundance: .; j_gene: TRBJ2-5; d_gene: TRBD1
CDR3nt: TGTGCCTACTCGCGGGGTAAGGTCCAAGACGAGCAGTACTTC; CDR3aa: CAYSRGKVQDEQYF; v_gene: TRBV10-3; abundance: .; j_gene: TRBJ2-7; d_gene: .
CDR3nt: TGTGCCAGCAGCCCGGGACTAGCGGGAGTGGCAGATACGCAGTATTTT; CDR3aa: CASSPGLAGVADTQYF; v_gene: TRBV5-6; abundance: .; j_gene: TRBJ2-3; d_gene: TRBD2
CDR3nt: TGTGCCAGCAGTTTACCCTCGAAACTATCCGGGGCAGATACGCAGTATTTT; CDR3aa: CASSLPSKLSGADTQYF; v_gene: TRBV27; abundance: .; j_gene: TRBJ2-3; d_gene: .
CDR3nt: TGTGCCAGTAGTACAACTAGACGGGGAACTTTCAATTCACCCCTCCACTTT; CDR3aa: CASSTTRRGTFNSPLHF; v_gene: TRBV19; abundance: .; j_gene: TRBJ1-6; d_gene: .
CDR3nt: TGCGCCAGCAGCTTGTTACCAGGGGGTAAGGAGTTTGGAAACACCATATATTTT; CDR3aa: CASSLLPGGKEFGNTIYF; v_gene: TRBV5-1; abundance: .; j_gene: TRBJ1-3; d_gene: TRBD1
CDR3nt: TGTGCCAGCGGAAACAGGGGGCGCGACTATGGCTACACCTTC; CDR3aa: CASGNRGRDYGYTF; v_gene: TRBV7-9; abundance: .; j_gene: TRBJ1-2; d_gene: TRBD1
CDR3nt: TGCGCCAGCAGCTTTGGGCGGGACAACTATGGCTACACCTTC; CDR3aa: CASSFGRDNYGYTF; v_gene: TRBV5-1; abundance: .; j_gene: TRBJ1-2; d_gene: .
CDR3nt: TGTGCCAGCTCACAAACAGGTCAGCCCCAGCATTTT; CDR3aa: CASSQTGQPQHF; v_gene: TRBV18; abundance: few; j_gene: TRBJ1-5; d_gene: .
CDR3nt: TGTGCCAGCAGCCACGCGGGTAAAGCCCAGCATTTT; CDR3aa: CASSHAGKAQHF; v_gene: TRBV7-9; abundance: .; j_gene: TRBJ1-5; d_gene: .
CDR3nt: TGTGCCAGCAGTGTTGGACAGGGGGCTGATCAGCCCCAGCATTTT; CDR3aa: CASSVGQGADQPQHF; v_gene: TRBV6-1; abundance: .; j_gene: TRBJ1-5; d_gene: TRBD1
CDR3nt: TGTGCCACCAGCATTGGCTCACAATACGAGCAGTACTTC; CDR3aa: CATSIGSQYEQYF; v_gene: TRBV15; abundance: .; j_gene: TRBJ2-7; d_gene: .
CDR3nt: TGCGCCAGCAGCTTGGAGTACTTGAATGAGCAGTTCTTC; CDR3aa: CASSLEYLNEQFF; v_gene: TRBV5-1; abundance: .; j_gene: TRBJ2-1; d_gene: .
CDR3nt: TGTGCCAGCAGCTTACTTCCAGGTGCATCATCAGAGACCCAGTACTTC; CDR3aa: CASSLLPGASSETQYF; v_gene: TRBV7-3; abundance: once; j_gene: TRBJ2-5; d_gene: .
CDR3nt: TGTGCCAGCAGTTTAGCACGGGAAGGATACAATGAGCAGTTCTTC; CDR3aa: CASSLAREGYNEQFF; v_gene: TRBV28; abundance: .; j_gene: TRBJ2-1; d_gene: .
CDR3nt: TGTGCCAGCAGCGTAGGAGGGCGACTGAACACTGAAGCTTTCTTT; CDR3aa: CASSVGGRLNTEAFF; v_gene: TRBV9; abundance: .; j_gene: TRBJ1-1; d_gene: .